This TCR beta chain was documented in a study of cytomegalovirus exposure and HLA in healthy donors. The ends lost 5 bases at V and 0 bases at J; junction bases unmatched: 4. The V gene's germline CDR1 is SGHVS and CDR2 FQNEAQ. CDR3 length: 16 amino acids. The primer mix had 60 Vbeta and 13 Jbeta primers. Measured with immunoSEQ multiplex PCR; TCRdb has only the in-frame clones, and not every one. The table has some 130,000 clones, 60% to 80% seen once. V is TRBV7-8 and J is TRBJ2-3; 11 bases match TRBD2. The TCR sequence derives from a male donor in good health and CMV-seronegative. Sequencing input: PBMCs. The CDR3 is CASSTRTSGSTDTQYF. The CDR3 coding sequence is TGTGCCAGCAGCACCCGGACTAGCGGGAGCACAGATACGCAGTATTTT.